The rows below give T cell receptor beta chains drawn from one sample of a study of blood T cell repertoires in COVID-19. Produced via immunoSEQ multiplex PCR; TCRdb's table is partial and in-frame only. The sample lists around 120,000 clones; around 80% were seen once. Sequenced material: peripheral blood. These receptors were collected from a man between 70 and 80 years old with acute or convalescent COVID-19. Both conserved end residues are part of each CDR3. The order of the fields is V gene, J gene, clone size, D gene, CDR3 protein, CDR3 DNA. D genes are given only for firm matches. Clone size is not always given. Where it is, it says once, few, many or a class for expanded clones.

v_call: TRBV30
j_call: TRBJ1-5
clone_size: .
d_call: .
cdr3_aa: CAWSDGLYQPQHF
cdr3_nt: TGTGCCTGGAGTGACGGTCTCTATCAGCCCCAGCATTTT

v_call: TRBV24-1
j_call: TRBJ2-1
clone_size: .
d_call: TRBD1
cdr3_aa: CAIGQGEGLGEQFF
cdr3_nt: TGTGCCATCGGACAGGGTGAAGGCTTGGGAGAGCAGTTCTTC

v_call: TRBV2
j_call: TRBJ1-2
clone_size: few
d_call: .
cdr3_aa: CASSEIQLANYGYTF
cdr3_nt: TGTGCCAGCAGTGAAATACAGTTAGCTAACTATGGCTACACCTTC

v_call: TRBV30
j_call: TRBJ1-4
clone_size: few
d_call: .
cdr3_aa: CAWMRAGDEKLFF
cdr3_nt: TGTGCCTGGATGAGGGCGGGCGATGAAAAACTGTTTTTT

v_call: TRBV12-3/TRBV12-4
j_call: TRBJ1-6
clone_size: .
d_call: .
cdr3_aa: CASRIQYNSPLHF
cdr3_nt: TGTGCCAGCAGAATACAGTATAATTCACCCCTCCACTTT

v_call: TRBV3-1/TRBV3-2
j_call: TRBJ1-3
clone_size: many
d_call: .
cdr3_aa: CAISGPGNTIYF
cdr3_nt: TGTGCCATCTCAGGGCCCGGAAACACCATATATTTT

v_call: TRBV10-3
j_call: TRBJ2-1
clone_size: .
d_call: .
cdr3_aa: CAISDVNEQFF
cdr3_nt: TGTGCCATCAGTGACGTCAATGAGCAGTTCTTC

v_call: TRBV9
j_call: TRBJ2-1
clone_size: .
d_call: .
cdr3_aa: CASSVAAVGNEQFF
cdr3_nt: TGTGCCAGCAGCGTAGCTGCAGTTGGCAATGAGCAGTTCTTC

v_call: TRBV4-2
j_call: TRBJ1-1
clone_size: medium-sized
d_call: .
cdr3_aa: CASSQDSRGLEAFF
cdr3_nt: TGTGCCAGCAGCCAGGATTCCCGAGGGTTGGAAGCTTTCTTT

v_call: TRBV27
j_call: TRBJ1-5
clone_size: .
d_call: .
cdr3_aa: CASSLFGQPQHF
cdr3_nt: TGTGCCAGCAGTTTATTCGGGCAGCCCCAGCATTTT

v_call: TRBV24-1
j_call: TRBJ2-1
clone_size: .
d_call: .
cdr3_aa: CATSDHREPYNEQFF
cdr3_nt: TGTGCCACCAGTGATCACCGGGAGCCCTACAATGAGCAGTTCTTC

v_call: TRBV7-9
j_call: TRBJ1-2
clone_size: .
d_call: .
cdr3_aa: CASSPSRVSYGYTF
cdr3_nt: TGTGCCAGCAGCCCCAGCAGGGTCTCCTATGGCTACACCTTC

v_call: TRBV6-5
j_call: TRBJ1-2
clone_size: .
d_call: .
cdr3_aa: CASSHYPAGYGYTF
cdr3_nt: TGTGCCAGCAGTCATTATCCGGCGGGGTATGGCTACACCTTC

v_call: TRBV11-3
j_call: TRBJ2-3
clone_size: .
d_call: TRBD2
cdr3_aa: CASSQRGGLSADTQYF
cdr3_nt: TGTGCCAGCAGCCAGCGGGGGGGCCTAAGCGCAGATACGCAGTATTTT

v_call: TRBV9
j_call: TRBJ2-3
clone_size: .
d_call: TRBD1
cdr3_aa: CASSVTGYGTDTQYF
cdr3_nt: TGTGCCAGCAGCGTGACAGGGTATGGGACAGATACGCAGTATTTT

v_call: TRBV2
j_call: TRBJ1-4
clone_size: .
d_call: .
cdr3_aa: CASSDQGLREKLFF
cdr3_nt: TGTGCCAGCAGTGATCAGGGGTTAAGGGAAAAACTGTTTTTT

v_call: TRBV21-1
j_call: TRBJ1-5
clone_size: .
d_call: .
cdr3_aa: CASSKYECSNQPQHF
cdr3_nt: .

v_call: TRBV27
j_call: TRBJ1-2
clone_size: .
d_call: TRBD1
cdr3_aa: CASSFLSQGASYGYGYTF
cdr3_nt: TGTGCCAGCAGTTTCTTGTCACAGGGGGCGTCTTATGGCTATGGCTACACCTTC

v_call: TRBV6-1
j_call: TRBJ1-2
clone_size: .
d_call: .
cdr3_aa: CASSEVGGLGYGYTF
cdr3_nt: TGTGCCAGCAGTGAGGTTGGGGGCCTAGGGTATGGCTACACCTTC

v_call: TRBV28
j_call: TRBJ1-5
clone_size: .
d_call: .
cdr3_aa: CASTRRVYQPQHF
cdr3_nt: TGTGCCAGCACTCGTCGAGTATATCAGCCCCAGCATTTT

v_call: TRBV19
j_call: TRBJ1-2
clone_size: .
d_call: TRBD1
cdr3_aa: CASTPGQGRNNYGYTF
cdr3_nt: TGTGCCAGTACCCCGGGACAGGGGAGAAACAACTATGGCTACACCTTC

v_call: TRBV4-2
j_call: TRBJ2-1
clone_size: .
d_call: TRBD2
cdr3_aa: CASSQAAGGTYNEQFF
cdr3_nt: TGTGCCAGCAGCCAAGCGGCGGGGGGTACCTACAATGAGCAGTTCTTC

v_call: TRBV29-1
j_call: TRBJ2-5
clone_size: once
d_call: TRBD1
cdr3_aa: CSVPGTGGSQETQYF
cdr3_nt: TGCAGCGTTCCAGGGACAGGGGGGAGCCAAGAGACCCAGTACTTC

v_call: TRBV15
j_call: TRBJ2-5
clone_size: .
d_call: .
cdr3_aa: CATSRGPETQYF
cdr3_nt: TGTGCCACCAGCAGAGGGCCTGAGACCCAGTACTTC

v_call: TRBV29-1
j_call: TRBJ1-2
clone_size: .
d_call: .
cdr3_aa: CSVWERLDGYGYTF
cdr3_nt: TGCAGCGTTTGGGAGCGACTTGACGGCTATGGCTACACCTTC

v_call: TRBV7-9
j_call: TRBJ1-1
clone_size: .
d_call: .
cdr3_aa: CASSLEGIGGAFF
cdr3_nt: TGTGCCAGCAGCTTAGAGGGGATAGGGGGAGCTTTCTTT

v_call: TRBV12-1
j_call: TRBJ1-2
clone_size: .
d_call: .
cdr3_aa: CASSFPGTTKNYGYTF
cdr3_nt: TGTGCCAGCAGCTTCCCCGGGACTACCAAAAACTATGGCTACACCTTC

v_call: TRBV10-2
j_call: TRBJ1-1
clone_size: few
d_call: TRBD1
cdr3_aa: CASSRGQALEAFF
cdr3_nt: TGCGCCAGCAGTAGAGGACAGGCCCTTGAAGCTTTCTTT

v_call: TRBV9
j_call: TRBJ2-1
clone_size: .
d_call: .
cdr3_aa: CASSVVPSLSATGNEQFF
cdr3_nt: TGTGCCAGCAGCGTAGTCCCTTCTTTGTCCGCTACGGGCAATGAGCAGTTCTTC

v_call: TRBV28
j_call: TRBJ1-5
clone_size: .
d_call: TRBD1
cdr3_aa: CASSPGTGGNQPQHF
cdr3_nt: TGTGCCAGCAGTCCCGGGACAGGGGGCAATCAGCCCCAGCATTTT

v_call: TRBV2
j_call: TRBJ2-3
clone_size: .
d_call: .
cdr3_aa: CASSDRGYTDTQYF
cdr3_nt: TGTGCCAGCAGTGACAGGGGATACACAGATACGCAGTATTTT

v_call: TRBV20-1
j_call: TRBJ1-1
clone_size: once
d_call: .
cdr3_aa: CSAHSQLEAFF
cdr3_nt: TGCAGTGCCCATTCACAGCTTGAAGCTTTCTTT

v_call: TRBV19
j_call: TRBJ1-1
clone_size: .
d_call: .
cdr3_aa: CASSIAGTNTEAFF
cdr3_nt: TGTGCCAGTAGTATAGCGGGAACGAACACTGAAGCTTTCTTT

v_call: TRBV6-5
j_call: TRBJ1-4
clone_size: .
d_call: .
cdr3_aa: CASSYSRAWGEEKLFF
cdr3_nt: TGTGCCAGCAGTTACTCGAGGGCCTGGGGAGAGGAAAAACTGTTTTTT

v_call: TRBV12-5
j_call: TRBJ1-1
clone_size: .
d_call: TRBD1
cdr3_aa: CASGLAGGHRAFF
cdr3_nt: TGTGCTAGTGGTTTGGCAGGGGGACACCGAGCTTTCTTT

v_call: TRBV11-2
j_call: TRBJ2-1
clone_size: .
d_call: TRBD1
cdr3_aa: CASSLGGGVWNEQFF
cdr3_nt: TGTGCCAGCAGCTTAGGAGGGGGCGTTTGGAATGAGCAGTTCTTC

v_call: TRBV5-1
j_call: TRBJ2-5
clone_size: .
d_call: .
cdr3_aa: CASSLAPVALQETQYF
cdr3_nt: TGCGCCAGCAGCTTGGCTCCGGTAGCGTTACAAGAGACCCAGTACTTC

v_call: TRBV9
j_call: TRBJ2-3
clone_size: .
d_call: TRBD1
cdr3_aa: CASSVAGTGRTDTQYF
cdr3_nt: TGTGCCAGCAGCGTAGCCGGGACAGGTCGCACAGATACGCAGTATTTT

v_call: TRBV28
j_call: TRBJ1-6
clone_size: once
d_call: TRBD1
cdr3_aa: CASSPTYSPRTGSSYNSPLHF
cdr3_nt: TGTGCCAGCAGTCCCACCTATAGCCCCAGGACAGGGAGCTCCTATAATTCACCCCTCCACTTT

v_call: TRBV28
j_call: TRBJ1-5
clone_size: .
d_call: .
cdr3_aa: CASSTGGANQPQHF
cdr3_nt: TGTGCCAGCAGTACCGGGGGGGCCAATCAGCCCCAGCATTTT

v_call: TRBV27
j_call: TRBJ1-6
clone_size: .
d_call: .
cdr3_aa: CASSLSGGPYNSPLHF
cdr3_nt: TGTGCCAGCAGTTTATCGGGAGGGCCTTATAATTCACCCCTCCACTTT

v_call: TRBV19
j_call: TRBJ2-5
clone_size: .
d_call: .
cdr3_aa: CASSIRGQETQYF
cdr3_nt: TGTGCCAGTAGTATACGGGGTCAAGAGACCCAGTACTTC

v_call: TRBV3-1/TRBV3-2
j_call: TRBJ1-6
clone_size: .
d_call: TRBD1
cdr3_aa: CASRRQGANSPLHF
cdr3_nt: TGTGCCAGCAGACGACAGGGGGCCAATTCACCCCTCCACTTT

v_call: TRBV11-2
j_call: TRBJ2-7
clone_size: few
d_call: .
cdr3_aa: CASSLNSITYEQYF
cdr3_nt: TGTGCCAGCAGCTTAAATAGTATAACCTACGAGCAGTACTTC

v_call: TRBV27
j_call: TRBJ2-5
clone_size: .
d_call: TRBD2
cdr3_aa: CASSPGLAGAETQYF
cdr3_nt: TGTGCCAGCAGCCCGGGACTAGCGGGGGCAGAGACCCAGTACTTC

v_call: TRBV5-5
j_call: TRBJ2-5
clone_size: .
d_call: TRBD1
cdr3_aa: CASSHNRGLGETQYF
cdr3_nt: TGTGCCAGCAGCCACAACAGGGGGTTGGGGGAGACCCAGTACTTC

v_call: TRBV18
j_call: TRBJ2-2
clone_size: .
d_call: .
cdr3_aa: CASSLDYTGELFF
cdr3_nt: TGTGCCAGCTCACTTGACTACACCGGGGAGCTGTTTTTT

v_call: TRBV2
j_call: TRBJ1-1
clone_size: .
d_call: .
cdr3_aa: CASSGFAEAAEAFF
cdr3_nt: TGTGCCAGCAGTGGCTTCGCCGAGGCGGCTGAAGCTTTCTTT

v_call: TRBV28
j_call: TRBJ1-6
clone_size: .
d_call: .
cdr3_aa: CASSLGQGNSPLHF
cdr3_nt: TGTGCCAGCAGTTTAGGGCAGGGGAATTCACCCCTCCACTTT

v_call: TRBV6-1
j_call: TRBJ1-2
clone_size: .
d_call: TRBD1
cdr3_aa: CASSEARQGALGRNYGYTF
cdr3_nt: TGTGCCAGCAGTGAAGCGCGTCAGGGGGCACTGGGACGAAACTATGGCTACACCTTC

v_call: TRBV10-1
j_call: TRBJ1-1
clone_size: .
d_call: .
cdr3_aa: CASNTGGSGNTEAFF
cdr3_nt: TGCGCCAGCAATACTGGGGGCTCGGGGAACACTGAAGCTTTCTTT